This T cell receptor beta chain was sequenced during a study of blood T cell repertoires in COVID-19. Libraries were prepared by immunoSEQ multiplex PCR; TCRdb keeps only in-frame clonotypes and omits some of them. The top ten hold approximately 4.8% of the sample, which has under 250,000 clones, approximately 80% seen once. Germline CDR1 is PRHDT and CDR2 is FYEKMQ (reference sequence). J gave up 4 bases and V 8 bases, and 9 bases lay outside the gene matches. CDR3 length: 16 residues. Material for sequencing was peripheral blood. The sequence was collected from a woman aged 70-85 years with acute or convalescent COVID-19. The V and J genes are TRBV13 and TRBJ2-1; TRBD2 agrees at 12 bases. The CDR3 DNA follows: TGTGCCAGCCACTACCTAGCGGGGGGGATATACAATGAGCAGTTCTTC. Residues: CASHYLAGGIYNEQFF.